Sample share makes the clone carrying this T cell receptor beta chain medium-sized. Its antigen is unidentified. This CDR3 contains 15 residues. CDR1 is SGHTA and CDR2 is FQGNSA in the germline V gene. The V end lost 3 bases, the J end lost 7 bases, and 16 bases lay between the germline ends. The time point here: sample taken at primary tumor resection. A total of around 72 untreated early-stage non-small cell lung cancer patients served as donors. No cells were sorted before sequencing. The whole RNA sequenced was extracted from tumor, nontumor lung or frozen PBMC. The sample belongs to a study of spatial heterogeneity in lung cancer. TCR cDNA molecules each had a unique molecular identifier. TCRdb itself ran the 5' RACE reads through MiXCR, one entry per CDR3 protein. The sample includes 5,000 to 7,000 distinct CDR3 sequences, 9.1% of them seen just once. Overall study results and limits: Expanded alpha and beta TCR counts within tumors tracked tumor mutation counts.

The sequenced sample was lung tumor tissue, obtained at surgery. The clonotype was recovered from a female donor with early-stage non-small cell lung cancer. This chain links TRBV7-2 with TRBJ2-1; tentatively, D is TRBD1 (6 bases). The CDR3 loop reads CASSFLEQGGNEQFF. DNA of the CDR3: TGTGCCAGCAGCTTTTTGGAACAGGGCGGTAATGAGCAGTTCTTC.